This TCR beta chain was found in a study of cytomegalovirus exposure and HLA in healthy donors. The CDR3 spans 15 residues. Germline CDR1 reads SGHRS; CDR2 reads YFSETQ. V gave up 0 bases and J gave up 8 bases, with 17 bases separating them. Comment on this clone: Antigen unknown.

The PCR was carried out with 60 Vbeta primers and 13 Jbeta primers. This table comes from immunoSEQ multiplex PCR, and its TCRdb copy is limited to in-frame clones, with some not included. The table lists 200,000 to 250,000 clones. Study-level findings and limits: With later analysis, a missense DCLRE1C variant became linked to TCR beta V- and J-gene trimming. Presence/absence analyses assumed roughly uniform sequencing depth across donors.

This sequence joins TRBV5-1 and TRBJ1-2; D uncertain. Sequenced material: PBMCs. The TCR was taken from a girl between 2 and 10 years old in good health and CMV-seropositive. Here the CDR3 DNA reads TGCGCCAGCAGCTTGGGTTGGGAGATCTCGGAGGGCTACACCTTC. Protein sequence: CASSLGWEISEGYTF.